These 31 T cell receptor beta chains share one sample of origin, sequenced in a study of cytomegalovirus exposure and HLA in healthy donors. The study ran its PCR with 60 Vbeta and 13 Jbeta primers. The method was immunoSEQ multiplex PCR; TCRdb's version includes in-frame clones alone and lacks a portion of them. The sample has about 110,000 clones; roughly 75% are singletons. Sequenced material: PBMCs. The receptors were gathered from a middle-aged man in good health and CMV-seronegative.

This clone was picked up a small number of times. This CDR3 is CASSGVYTQYF. The DNA of the CDR3 is TGTGCCAGCAGCGGAGTATATACGCAGTATTTT. The gene calls are TRBV2 and TRBJ2-3; no firm D call. This CDR3 has 11 residues. Trimming removed 6 bases from V and 7 bases from J, with 8 bases in between. Germline V gives CDR1 SNHLY, CDR2 FYNNEI.

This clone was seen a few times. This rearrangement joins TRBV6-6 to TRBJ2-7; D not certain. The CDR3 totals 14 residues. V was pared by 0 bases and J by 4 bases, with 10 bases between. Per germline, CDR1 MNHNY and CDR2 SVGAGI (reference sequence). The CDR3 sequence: CASSYSATQYEQYF. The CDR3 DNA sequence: TGTGCCAGCAGTTACTCTGCGACTCAATACGAGCAGTACTTC.

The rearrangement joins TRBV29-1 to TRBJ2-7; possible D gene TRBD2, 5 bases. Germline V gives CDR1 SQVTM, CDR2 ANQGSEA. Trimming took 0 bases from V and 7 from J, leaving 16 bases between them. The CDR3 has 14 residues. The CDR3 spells CSVEDLGKSDEQYF. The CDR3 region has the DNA TGCAGCGTTGAAGATCTCGGGAAGAGCGATGAGCAGTACTTC.

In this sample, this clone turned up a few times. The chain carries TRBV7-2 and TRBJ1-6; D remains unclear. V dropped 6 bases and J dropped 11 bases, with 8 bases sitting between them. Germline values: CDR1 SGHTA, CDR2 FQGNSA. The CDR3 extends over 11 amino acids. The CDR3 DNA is TGTGCCAGCAGTTACGGGACACCCCTCCACTTT. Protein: CASSYGTPLHF.

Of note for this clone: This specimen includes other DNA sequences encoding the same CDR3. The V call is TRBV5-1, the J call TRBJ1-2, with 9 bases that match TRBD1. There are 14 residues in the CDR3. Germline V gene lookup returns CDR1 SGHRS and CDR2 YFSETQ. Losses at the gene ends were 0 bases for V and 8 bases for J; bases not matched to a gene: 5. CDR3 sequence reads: CASSLEQGARGYTF. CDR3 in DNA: TGCGCCAGCAGCTTGGAACAGGGGGCGAGAGGCTACACCTTC.

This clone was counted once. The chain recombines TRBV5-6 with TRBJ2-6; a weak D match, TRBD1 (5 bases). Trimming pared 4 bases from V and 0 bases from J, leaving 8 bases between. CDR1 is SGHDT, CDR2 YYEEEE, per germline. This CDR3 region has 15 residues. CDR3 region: CASSTTVSGANVLTF. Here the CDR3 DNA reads TGTGCCAGCAGCACGACAGTCTCTGGGGCCAACGTCCTGACTTTC.

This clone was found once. The CDR3 DNA reads as TGTGCCAGCAGCGGGGACAGGGGGATTGGCGAGCAGTACTTC. Protein sequence: CASSGDRGIGEQYF. V usage is TRBV11-1 and J usage is TRBJ2-7, with 11 bases identical to TRBD1. The CDR3 is 14 residues long. Germline lookup yields CDR1 SGHAT and CDR2 FQDESV (reference sequence). V was pared by 5 bases and J by 6 bases, with 6 bases of the junction left unmatched.

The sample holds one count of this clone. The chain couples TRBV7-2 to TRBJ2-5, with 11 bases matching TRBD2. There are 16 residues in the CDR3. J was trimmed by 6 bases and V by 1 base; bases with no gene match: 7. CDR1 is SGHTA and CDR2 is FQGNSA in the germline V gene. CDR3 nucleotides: TGTGCCAGCAGCTTAGAGTTAGCGGGGGGGCTGAAGACCCAGTACTTC. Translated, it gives CASSLELAGGLKTQYF.

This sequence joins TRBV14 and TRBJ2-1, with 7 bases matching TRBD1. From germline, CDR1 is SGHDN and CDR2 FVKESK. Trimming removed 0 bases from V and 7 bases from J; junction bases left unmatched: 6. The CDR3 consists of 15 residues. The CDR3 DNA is TGTGCCAGCAGCCAAGATTTTGGGACAGTGAATGAGCAGTTCTTC. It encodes CASSQDFGTVNEQFF.

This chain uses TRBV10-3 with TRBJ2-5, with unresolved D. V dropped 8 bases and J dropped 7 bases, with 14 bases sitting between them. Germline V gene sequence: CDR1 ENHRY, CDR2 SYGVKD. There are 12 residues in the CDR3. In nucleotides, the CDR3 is TGTGCCATCGCGGCTACCGAAGGGACCCAGTACTTC. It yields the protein CAIAATEGTQYF.

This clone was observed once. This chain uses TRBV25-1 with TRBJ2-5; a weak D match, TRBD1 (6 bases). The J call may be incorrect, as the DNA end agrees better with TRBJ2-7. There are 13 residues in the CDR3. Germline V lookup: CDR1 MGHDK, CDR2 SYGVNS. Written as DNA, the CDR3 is TGTGCCAGCAGTGATGACAGGACCTACGAGCAGTACTTC. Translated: CASSDDRTYEQYF.

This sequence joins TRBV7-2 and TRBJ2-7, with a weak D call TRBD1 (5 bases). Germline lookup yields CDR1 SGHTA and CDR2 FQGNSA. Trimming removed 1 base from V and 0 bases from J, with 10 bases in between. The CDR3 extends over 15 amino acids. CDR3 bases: TGTGCCAGCAGCTTAGTCCCCGACAGCTCCTACGAGCAGTACTTC. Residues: CASSLVPDSSYEQYF.

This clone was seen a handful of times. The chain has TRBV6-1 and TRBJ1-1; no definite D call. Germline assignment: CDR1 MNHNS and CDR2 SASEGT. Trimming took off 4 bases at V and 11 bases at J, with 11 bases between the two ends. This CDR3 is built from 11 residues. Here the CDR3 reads CASSAYRDAFF. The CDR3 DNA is TGTGCCAGCAGTGCCTACAGAGACGCTTTCTTT.

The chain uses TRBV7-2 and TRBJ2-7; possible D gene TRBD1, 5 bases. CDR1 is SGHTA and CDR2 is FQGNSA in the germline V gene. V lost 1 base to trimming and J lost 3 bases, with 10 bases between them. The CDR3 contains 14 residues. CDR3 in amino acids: CASSLETVYYEQYF. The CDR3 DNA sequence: TGTGCCAGCAGCTTAGAGACAGTGTACTACGAGCAGTACTTC.

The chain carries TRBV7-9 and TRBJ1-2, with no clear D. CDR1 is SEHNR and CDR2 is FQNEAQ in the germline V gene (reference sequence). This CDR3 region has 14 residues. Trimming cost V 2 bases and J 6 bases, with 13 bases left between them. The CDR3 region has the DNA TGTGCCAGCAGCTTACTCCAGATTTTACATGGCTACACCTTC. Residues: CASSLLQILHGYTF.

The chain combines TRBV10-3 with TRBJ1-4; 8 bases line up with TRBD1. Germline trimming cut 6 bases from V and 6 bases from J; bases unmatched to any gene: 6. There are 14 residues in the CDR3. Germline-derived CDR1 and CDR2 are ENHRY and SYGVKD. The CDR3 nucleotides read TGTGCCATCAGGGGAGACAGGGGAGATGAAAAACTGTTTTTT. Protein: CAIRGDRGDEKLFF.

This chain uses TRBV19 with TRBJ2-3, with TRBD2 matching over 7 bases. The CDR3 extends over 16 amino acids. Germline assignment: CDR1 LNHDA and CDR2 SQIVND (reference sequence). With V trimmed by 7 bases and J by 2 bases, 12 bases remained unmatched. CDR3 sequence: CASTNAASGLTDTQYF. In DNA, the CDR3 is TGTGCCAGTACCAACGCGGCTAGCGGACTCACAGATACGCAGTATTTT.

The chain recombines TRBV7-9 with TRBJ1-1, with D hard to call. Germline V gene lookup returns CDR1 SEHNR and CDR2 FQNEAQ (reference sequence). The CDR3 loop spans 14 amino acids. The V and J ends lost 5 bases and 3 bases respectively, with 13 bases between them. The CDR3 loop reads CASSRRDGDTEAFF. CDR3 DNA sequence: TGTGCCAGCAGCCGTCGGGATGGGGACACTGAAGCTTTCTTT.

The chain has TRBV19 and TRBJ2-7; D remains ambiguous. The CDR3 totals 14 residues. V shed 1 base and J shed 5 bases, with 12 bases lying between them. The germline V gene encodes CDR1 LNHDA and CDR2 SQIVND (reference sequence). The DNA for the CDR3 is TGTGCCAGTAGTATAGGTCCGTCGCCAGACGAGCAGTACTTC. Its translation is CASSIGPSPDEQYF.

The CDR3 is CASSLSQGRNGYTF. DNA for the CDR3: TGTGCCAGCTCACTTTCACAGGGAAGGAATGGCTACACCTTC. The chain is built from TRBV18 and TRBJ1-2, with a weak D call TRBD1 (6 bases). CDR1 is KGHSH, CDR2 LQKENI, per germline. The CDR3 runs 14 residues. V gave up 4 bases and J gave up 6 bases, with 15 bases separating them.

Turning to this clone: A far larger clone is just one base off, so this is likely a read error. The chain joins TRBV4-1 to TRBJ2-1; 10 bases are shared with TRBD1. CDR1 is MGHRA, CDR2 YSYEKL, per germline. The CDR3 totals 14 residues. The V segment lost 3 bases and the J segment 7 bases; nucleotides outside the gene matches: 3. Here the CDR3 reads CASSQGQGSNEQFF. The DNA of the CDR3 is TGCGCCAGCAGCCAGGGACAGGGGTCGAATGAGCAGTTCTTC.

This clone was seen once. In DNA, the CDR3 is TGCAGCGTACAGGGGGCTATTGGCTACACCTTC. Protein: CSVQGAIGYTF. The chain employs TRBV29-1 and TRBJ1-2; the match to TRBD1 covers 9 bases. Germline lookup yields CDR1 SQVTM and CDR2 ANQGSEA. The CDR3 is 11 amino acids. Trimming cost V 6 bases and J 7 bases; bases outside gene matches: 3.

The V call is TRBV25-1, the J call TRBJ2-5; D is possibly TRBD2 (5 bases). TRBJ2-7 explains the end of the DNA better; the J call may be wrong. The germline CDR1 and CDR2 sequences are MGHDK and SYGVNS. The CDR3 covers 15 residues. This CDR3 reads CASSEGSAGSYEQYF. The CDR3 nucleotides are TGTGCCAGCAGTGAAGGGTCGGCGGGCTCCTACGAGCAGTACTTC.

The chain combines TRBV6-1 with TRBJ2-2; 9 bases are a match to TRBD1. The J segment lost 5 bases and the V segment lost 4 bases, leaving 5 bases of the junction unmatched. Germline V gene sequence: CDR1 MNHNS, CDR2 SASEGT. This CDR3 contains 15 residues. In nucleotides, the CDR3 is TGTGCCAGCAGTGCACAGGGGGCGGAAACCGGGGAGCTGTTTTTT. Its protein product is CASSAQGAETGELFF.

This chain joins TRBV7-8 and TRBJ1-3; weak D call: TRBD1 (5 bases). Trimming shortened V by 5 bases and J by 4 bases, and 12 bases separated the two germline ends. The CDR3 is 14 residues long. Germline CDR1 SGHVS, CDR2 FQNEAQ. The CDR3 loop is CASSPGLAGNTIYF. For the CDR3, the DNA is TGTGCCAGCAGCCCGGGACTCGCAGGAAACACCATATATTTT.

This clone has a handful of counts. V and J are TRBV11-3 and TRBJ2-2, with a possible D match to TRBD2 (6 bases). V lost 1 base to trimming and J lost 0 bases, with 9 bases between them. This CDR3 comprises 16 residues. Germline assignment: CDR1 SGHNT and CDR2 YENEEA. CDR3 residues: CASSLGRLANTGELFF. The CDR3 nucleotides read TGTGCCAGCAGCTTAGGAAGACTAGCGAACACCGGGGAGCTGTTTTTT.

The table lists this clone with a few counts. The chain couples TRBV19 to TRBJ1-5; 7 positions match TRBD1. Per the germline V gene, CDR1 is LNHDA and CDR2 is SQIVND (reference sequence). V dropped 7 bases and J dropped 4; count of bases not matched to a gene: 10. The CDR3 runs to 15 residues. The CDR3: CASTARQGRNQPQHF. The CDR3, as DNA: TGTGCCAGTACCGCCCGACAGGGTCGAAATCAGCCCCAGCATTTT.

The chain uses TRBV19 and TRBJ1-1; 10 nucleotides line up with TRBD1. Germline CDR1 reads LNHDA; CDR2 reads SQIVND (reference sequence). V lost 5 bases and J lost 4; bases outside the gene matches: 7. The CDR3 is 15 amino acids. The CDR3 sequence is CASSFQTGGGTEAFF. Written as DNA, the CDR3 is TGTGCCAGTAGTTTCCAGACAGGGGGCGGCACTGAAGCTTTCTTT.

CDR3 coding DNA: TGTGCCAGCCATGGGAGGGGTTATTCGGATGAGCAGTTCTTC. It yields the protein CASHGRGYSDEQFF. J is TRBJ2-1 and V is TRBV5-8, with 7 bases lining up with TRBD2. The CDR3 covers 14 residues. V was clipped by 7 bases and J by 8 bases; unmatched bases: 12. Germline CDR1 and CDR2: SGHTS and YDEGEE.

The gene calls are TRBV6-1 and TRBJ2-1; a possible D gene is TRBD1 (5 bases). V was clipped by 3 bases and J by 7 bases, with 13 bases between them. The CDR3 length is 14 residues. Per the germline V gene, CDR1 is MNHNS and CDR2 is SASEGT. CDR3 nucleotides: TGTGCCAGCAGTGACAGGGCGATATTGAATGAGCAGTTCTTC. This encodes CASSDRAILNEQFF.

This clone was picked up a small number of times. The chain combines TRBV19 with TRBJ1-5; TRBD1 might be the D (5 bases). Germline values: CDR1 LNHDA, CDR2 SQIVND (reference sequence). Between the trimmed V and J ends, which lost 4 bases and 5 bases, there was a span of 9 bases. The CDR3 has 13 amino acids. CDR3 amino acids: CASSKDIDQPQHF. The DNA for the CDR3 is TGTGCCAGTAGTAAGGACATTGATCAGCCCCAGCATTTT.